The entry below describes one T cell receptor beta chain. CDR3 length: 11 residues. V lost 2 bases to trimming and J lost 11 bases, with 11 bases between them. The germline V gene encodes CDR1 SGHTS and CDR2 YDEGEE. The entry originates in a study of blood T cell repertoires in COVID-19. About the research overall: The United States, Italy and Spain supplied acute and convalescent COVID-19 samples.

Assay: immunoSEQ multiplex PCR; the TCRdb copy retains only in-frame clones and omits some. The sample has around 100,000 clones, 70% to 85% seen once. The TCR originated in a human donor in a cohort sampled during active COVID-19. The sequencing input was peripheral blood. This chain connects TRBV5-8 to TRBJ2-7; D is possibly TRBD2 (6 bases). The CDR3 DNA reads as TGTGCCAGCAGCTTTCTGGGACTTGAGTACTTC. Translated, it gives CASSFLGLEYF.